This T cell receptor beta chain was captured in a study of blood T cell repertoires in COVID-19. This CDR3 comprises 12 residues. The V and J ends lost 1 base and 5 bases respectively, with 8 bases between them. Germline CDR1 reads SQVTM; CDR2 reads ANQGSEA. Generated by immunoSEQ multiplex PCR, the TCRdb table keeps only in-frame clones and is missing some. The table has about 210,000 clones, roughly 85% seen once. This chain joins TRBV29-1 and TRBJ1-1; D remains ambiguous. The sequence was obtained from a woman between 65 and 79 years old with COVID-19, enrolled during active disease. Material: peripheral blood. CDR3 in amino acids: CSVEVQRTEAFF. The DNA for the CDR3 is TGCAGCGTTGAAGTACAGCGGACTGAAGCTTTCTTT.